The 19 T cell receptor beta chains in this list originate from one sample, sequenced in a study of blood T cell repertoires in COVID-19. The table came from immunoSEQ multiplex PCR; TCRdb's copy has only in-frame clones and leaves some out. The table has fewer than 250,000 clones, around 83% seen once; the top ten hold about 6.6%. Input material: PBMCs or T cells enriched from blood (not recorded which). The source of these receptors is a woman aged 40 to 49 who had recovered from COVID-19.

The chain joins TRBV30 to TRBJ1-5; a weak D match, TRBD1 (6 bases). This CDR3 comprises 15 residues. The germline CDR1 and CDR2 sequences are GTSNPN and SVGIG (reference sequence). V was pared by 1 base and J by 0 bases, with 10 bases between. CDR3 nucleotide sequence: TGTGCCTGGAGTGAGGGACACTATAGCAATCAGCCCCAGCATTTT. Its protein product is CAWSEGHYSNQPQHF.

J is TRBJ1-3 and V is TRBV7-6, with D hard to call. The CDR3 is made up of 13 amino acids. Trimming left V 5 bases short and J 4 bases short, with 9 bases between. The germline V gene encodes CDR1 SGHVS and CDR2 FNYEAQ. The DNA for the CDR3 is TGTGCCAGCAGCCGCCCAGGAGGAAACACCATATATTTT. This codes for CASSRPGGNTIYF.

This chain links TRBV14 with TRBJ1-2; perhaps TRBD1 as D (6 bases). This CDR3 region has 13 residues. Trimming removed 1 base from V and 7 bases from J, with 10 bases in between. In germline, CDR1 is SGHDN, CDR2 FVKESK. For the CDR3, the DNA is TGTGCCAGCAGCCAAGTGGGGGCCGGTGGCTACACCTTC. This sequence encodes CASSQVGAGGYTF. The full variable domain, rest sourced from reference TRBV14 and TRBJ1-2, is EAGVTQFPSHSVIEKGQTVTLRCDPISGHDNLYWYRRVMGKEIKFLLHFVKESKQDESGMPNNRFLAERTGGTYSTLKVQPAELEDSGVYFCASSQVGAGGYTFGSGTRLTVV.

V gene TRBV27 combines with J gene TRBJ1-2; D may be TRBD1 (6 bases). Looked up from germline, CDR1 is MNHEY and CDR2 is SMNVEV (reference sequence). V lost 10 bases and J 4 bases, leaving 13 bases between the germline ends. This CDR3 has 12 amino acids. Written as DNA, the CDR3 is TGTGCCACACGTGGGGGCAGCTATGGCTACACCTTC. Encoded protein: CATRGGSYGYTF.

The rearrangement links TRBV7-7 to TRBJ2-5; 12 positions agree with TRBD2. V shed 4 bases and J 2 bases; nucleotides not matched to a gene: 2. Looked up from germline, CDR1 is SSHAT and CDR2 is FNYEAQ (reference sequence). The CDR3 is 15 amino acids. The CDR3 DNA sequence: TGTGCCAGCAGCTCGCTAGCGGGAGGGCAAGAGACCCAGTACTTC. It codes for CASSSLAGGQETQYF.

V usage is TRBV5-1 and J usage is TRBJ1-2, with 8 nucleotides matching TRBD1. The CDR3 sequence is 13 residues long. With 7 bases clipped from V and 5 bases from J, the junction kept 7 bases outside the gene matches. CDR1 is SGHRS and CDR2 is YFSETQ in the germline V gene. CDR3 DNA sequence: TGCGCCAGCGGGAACACAGGGGGGTATGGCTACACCTTC. Translated, it gives CASGNTGGYGYTF.

The chain uses TRBV28 and TRBJ1-2; no clear D gene. The CDR3 has 15 amino acids. V lost 4 bases to trimming and J lost 7 bases, with 19 bases between them. Per the germline V gene, CDR1 is MDHEN and CDR2 is SYDVKM. Here the CDR3 reads CASSSLSLSPSGYTF. As DNA, the CDR3 is TGTGCCAGCAGTTCACTATCCCTCTCGCCAAGTGGCTACACCTTC.

The chain has TRBV7-8 and TRBJ1-5; 9 nucleotides line up with TRBD1. Trimming cost V 3 bases and J 5 bases; bases outside gene matches: 5. This CDR3 is built from 15 residues. The germline V gene has CDR1 SGHVS and CDR2 FQNEAQ. CDR3 DNA: TGTGCCAGCAGCTTCGGGACAGGGACCTATCAGCCCCAGCATTTT. Amino acid sequence: CASSFGTGTYQPQHF.

The genes are TRBV6-5 and TRBJ1-2, with 7 bases matching TRBD1. The V and J ends lost 4 bases and 2 bases, in that order; junction bases with no gene match: 4. The CDR3 has 14 amino acids. CDR1 is MNHEY, CDR2 SVGAGI, per germline. Here the CDR3 reads CASSSQTGNYGYTF. The CDR3 DNA reads TGTGCCAGCAGTTCCCAGACAGGGAACTATGGCTACACCTTC.

This chain connects TRBV6-5 to TRBJ2-3; tentatively, D is TRBD2 (7 bases). V was shortened by 6 bases and J by 4 bases, with 17 bases between the two germline ends. This CDR3 is built from 15 residues. Germline values: CDR1 MNHEY, CDR2 SVGAGI. The CDR3 is CASSLRGRGSDTQYF. The CDR3, as DNA: TGTGCCAGCAGCCTCCGGGGGCGGGGGTCAGATACGCAGTATTTT.

V is TRBV19 and J is TRBJ2-7, with a tentative D call TRBD2 (6 bases). The germline CDR1 and CDR2 sequences are LNHDA and SQIVND (reference sequence). The CDR3 runs to 15 residues. Trimming pared 8 bases from V and 1 base from J, leaving 18 bases between. CDR3 protein: CASRVFSSASYEQYV. CDR3 nucleotide sequence: TGTGCCAGTCGAGTCTTCTCTAGCGCTTCCTACGAGCAGTACGTC.

The rearrangement uses TRBV6-5 and TRBJ1-2; tentative D call: TRBD1 (6 bases). Per the germline V gene, CDR1 is MNHEY and CDR2 is SVGAGI. With 6 bases removed from V and 2 bases from J, the gap between germline ends came to 10 bases. The CDR3 is made up of 13 amino acids. The CDR3, as DNA: TGTGCCAGCAGACCTACAGGGAACTATGGCTACACCTTC. Translating gives CASRPTGNYGYTF.

The rearrangement joins TRBV30 to TRBJ2-7; perhaps TRBD2 as D (7 bases). This CDR3 has 12 amino acids. Germline CDR1 and CDR2: GTSNPN and SVGIG (reference sequence). Trimming pared 1 base from V and 9 bases from J, leaving 13 bases between. CDR3 nucleotide sequence: TGTGCCTGGAGTGGGGGGGGGCTGAGGCAGTACTTC. Translated: CAWSGGGLRQYF. The full variable domain, in which reference TRBV30 and TRBJ2-7 provide the parts outside the CDR3, is SQTIHQWPATLVQPVGSPLSLECTVEGTSNPNLYWYRQAAGRGLQLLFYSVGIGQISSEVPQNLSASRPQDRQFILSSKKLLLSDSGFYLCAWSGGGLRQYFGPGTRLTVT.

The genes are TRBV30 and TRBJ1-2; perhaps TRBD1 as D (5 bases). V was cut by 2 bases and J by 1 base, with 17 bases left in between. The length of the CDR3 is 16 residues. Germline V gene data show CDR1 as GTSNPN and CDR2 as SVGIG (reference sequence). CDR3 region: CAWSILMGRDNYGYTF. The CDR3 bases are TGTGCCTGGAGTATACTGATGGGCAGGGATAACTATGGCTACACCTTC.

This clone appeared once. The chain couples TRBV2 to TRBJ2-5, with 10 bases identical to TRBD2. V was pared by 4 bases and J by 5 bases, with 10 bases of the junction left unmatched. The CDR3 consists of 16 residues. The germline V gene encodes CDR1 SNHLY and CDR2 FYNNEI. CDR3 DNA: TGTGCCAGCAGTGTCCGGCTAGCGGGAGACGGGGAGACCCAGTACTTC. This gives the protein CASSVRLAGDGETQYF.

This clone turned up a few times. The CDR3 sequence is CASSTGGSYEQYF. The CDR3, as DNA: TGTGCCAGCAGTACAGGGGGTTCCTACGAGCAGTACTTC. This chain connects TRBV5-4 to TRBJ2-7; 8 positions match TRBD1. This CDR3 comprises 13 residues. V lost 5 bases and J lost 1; bases outside the gene matches: 2. CDR1 and CDR2 (germline): SGHNT, YYREEE (reference sequence).

J is TRBJ2-1 and V is TRBV7-8; 9 bases are a match to TRBD2. This CDR3 spans 18 amino acids. V lost 5 bases and J lost 3; bases outside the gene matches: 14. The V gene's germline CDR1 is SGHVS and CDR2 FQNEAQ. The CDR3 DNA is TGTGCCAGCAGCCAAAGGGTGGCTAGCGGGGACATCTACAATGAGCAGTTCTTC. Encoded protein: CASSQRVASGDIYNEQFF.

This clone appeared a few times. This chain joins TRBV6-6 and TRBJ2-7; TRBD2 agrees at 10 bases. The junction had 10 bases not matched to a gene; V was cut back by 5 bases and J by 0 bases. This CDR3 region has 17 residues. Germline V gene data show CDR1 as MNHNY and CDR2 as SVGAGI (reference sequence). CDR3 loop: CASSRTSGTRNSYEQYF. CDR3 coding DNA: TGTGCCAGCAGTCGGACTAGCGGAACAAGGAACTCCTACGAGCAGTACTTC.

V gene TRBV9 combines with J gene TRBJ2-3, with D maybe TRBD2 (5 bases). V lost 2 bases and J lost 5, with 12 bases in between. Germline V CDR1 and CDR2: SGDLS, YYNGEE. This CDR3 has 14 amino acids. The CDR3 protein is CASSVRGLGDTQYF. For the CDR3, the DNA is TGTGCCAGCAGCGTCCGAGGGCTTGGAGATACGCAGTATTTT.